The clone carrying this TCR beta chain was observed a single time. The assay was immunoSEQ multiplex PCR, and TCRdb's table has in-frame clones only and misses some. The data contain over 14,000 clones, about 71% of them singletons. This sample stems from a study of T cells after somatic rescue of genetic block. The germline V gene encodes CDR1 SNHLY and CDR2 FYNNEI. The CDR3 runs 12 residues. The V end lost 4 bases, the J end lost 8 bases, and 11 bases lay between the germline ends. The chain combines TRBV2 with TRBJ1-2; D ambiguous. Sequences were obtained from peripheral blood mononuclear cells (PBMCs). The TCR originated in a boy aged 5 to 17. CDR3 residues: CASSGEGFGYTF. CDR3 in DNA: TGTGCCAGCAGTGGGGAAGGGTTCGGCTACACCTTC.